One sample yielded the 2 T cell receptor beta chains listed below, sequenced in a study of metastatic and nonmetastatic thyroid tumors. Among the patients, none had received any treatment before thyroid surgery. With MiXCR, TCRdb called clones anew from the PCR reads. This sample has tens of thousands of clones, with around 20% found just once. Sequenced: blood. The source of these receptors is a female donor with papillary thyroid cancer or a benign thyroid nodule (not recorded which). Some clones in this sample may be carry-over from other donors' samples.

This clone has a handful of counts. A read error may be the cause here, since a much bigger clone is one base away. V gene TRBV11-1 combines with J gene TRBJ2-3; 9 bases are shared with TRBD2. The CDR3 runs 15 residues. Looked up from germline, CDR1 is SGHAT and CDR2 is FQDESV (reference sequence). Trimming cost V 6 bases and J 6 bases; bases outside gene matches: 10. The CDR3 region has the DNA TGTGCCAGCAGTTCGGGGCTAGCGGGAATGGATACGCAGTATTTT. Translating gives CASSSGLAGMDTQYF.

This clone was recorded many times. The chain is built from TRBV20-1 and TRBJ1-2, with unresolved D. From germline, CDR1 is DFQATT and CDR2 SNEGSKA (reference sequence). The CDR3 is 11 residues long. V lost 5 bases and J 2 bases, leaving 6 bases between the germline ends. CDR3 coding DNA: TGCAGTGCTCTAGGGAACTATGGCTACACCTTC. Its protein is CSALGNYGYTF.